This TCR beta chain was captured in a study of cytomegalovirus exposure and HLA in healthy donors. About the study: Findings of an earlier analysis included over 95 million unique TCR beta sequences from roughly 200 million T cells.

13 Jbeta primers and 60 Vbeta primers were used for the PCR. Some clones are missing from TCRdb's copy, which holds only in-frame ones; the method was immunoSEQ multiplex PCR. The sample table includes about 130,000 clones. The germline CDR1 and CDR2 sequences are MNHNY and SVGAGI (reference sequence). The CDR3 consists of 15 residues. Trimming at V came to 6 bases and at J to 10 bases, leaving 12 bases not matched to a gene. Material: PBMCs. The sequence came from a woman in her sixties or seventies in good health and CMV-seronegative. The genes are TRBV6-6 and TRBJ1-6, with 7 bases fitting TRBD1. CDR3 in amino acids: CASSPTDREESPLHF. The CDR3 DNA follows: TGTGCCAGCAGCCCGACCGACAGGGAGGAGTCACCCCTCCACTTT.